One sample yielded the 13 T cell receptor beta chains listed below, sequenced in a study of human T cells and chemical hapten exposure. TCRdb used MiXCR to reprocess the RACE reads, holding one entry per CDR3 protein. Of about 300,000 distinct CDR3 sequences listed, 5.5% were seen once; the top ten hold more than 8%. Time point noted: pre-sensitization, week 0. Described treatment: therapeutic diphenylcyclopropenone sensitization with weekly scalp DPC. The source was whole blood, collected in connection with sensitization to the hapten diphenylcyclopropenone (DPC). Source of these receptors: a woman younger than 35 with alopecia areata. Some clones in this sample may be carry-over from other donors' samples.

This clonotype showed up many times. Written as DNA, the CDR3 is TGTGCCAGTAGTCCTCGGAACACCGGGGAGCTGTTTTTT. It specifies CASSPRNTGELFF. The chain uses TRBV19 and TRBJ2-2; D call uncertain. CDR1 is LNHDA and CDR2 is SQIVND in the germline V gene (reference sequence). There are 13 residues in the CDR3. Trimming removed 5 bases at V and 1 base at J, with 5 bases between.

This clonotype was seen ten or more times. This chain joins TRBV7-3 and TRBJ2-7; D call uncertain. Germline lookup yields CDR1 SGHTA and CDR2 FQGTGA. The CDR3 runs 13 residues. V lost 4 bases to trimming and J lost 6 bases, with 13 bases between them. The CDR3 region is CASSSKNMGEQYF. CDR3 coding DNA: TGTGCCAGCAGCTCTAAAAACATGGGCGAGCAGTACTTC.

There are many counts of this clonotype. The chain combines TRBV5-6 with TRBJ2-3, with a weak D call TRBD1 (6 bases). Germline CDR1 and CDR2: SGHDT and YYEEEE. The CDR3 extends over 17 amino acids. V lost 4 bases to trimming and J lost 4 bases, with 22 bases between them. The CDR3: CASSRGRRGPSADTQYF. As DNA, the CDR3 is TGTGCCAGCAGCCGAGGACGCAGGGGCCCCAGCGCAGATACGCAGTATTTT.

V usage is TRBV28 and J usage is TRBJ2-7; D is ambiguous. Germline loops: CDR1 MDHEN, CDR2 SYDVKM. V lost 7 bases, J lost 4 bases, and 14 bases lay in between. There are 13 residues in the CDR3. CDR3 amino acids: CASNPLEGYEQYF. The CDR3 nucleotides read TGTGCCAGCAATCCCTTGGAAGGTTACGAGCAGTACTTC.

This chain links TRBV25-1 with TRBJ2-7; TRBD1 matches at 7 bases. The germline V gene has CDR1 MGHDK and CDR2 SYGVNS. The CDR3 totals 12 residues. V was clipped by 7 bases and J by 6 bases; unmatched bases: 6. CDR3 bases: TGTGCCAGCACACAACCAGGGGGCGAGCAGTACTTC. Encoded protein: CASTQPGGEQYF.

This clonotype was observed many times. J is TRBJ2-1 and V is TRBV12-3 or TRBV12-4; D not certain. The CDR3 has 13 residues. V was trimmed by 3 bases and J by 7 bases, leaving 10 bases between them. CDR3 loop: CASSFSFRNEQFF. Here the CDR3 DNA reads TGTGCCAGCAGTTTTAGTTTTCGGAATGAGCAGTTCTTC.

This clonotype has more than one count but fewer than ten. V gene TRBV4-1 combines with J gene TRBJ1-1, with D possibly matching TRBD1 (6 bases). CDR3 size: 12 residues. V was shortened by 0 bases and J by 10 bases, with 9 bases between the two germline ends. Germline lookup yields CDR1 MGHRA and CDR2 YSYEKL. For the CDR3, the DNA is TGCGCCAGCAGCCAAGATGTGGGGGCAGCTTTCTTT. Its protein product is CASSQDVGAAFF.

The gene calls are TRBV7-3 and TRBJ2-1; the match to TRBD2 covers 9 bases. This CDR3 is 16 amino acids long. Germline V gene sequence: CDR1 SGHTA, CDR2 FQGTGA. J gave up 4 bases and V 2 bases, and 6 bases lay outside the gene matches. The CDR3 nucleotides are TGTGCCAGCAGCTTATCAACTAGCGGGTCATACAATGAGCAGTTCTTC. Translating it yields CASSLSTSGSYNEQFF.

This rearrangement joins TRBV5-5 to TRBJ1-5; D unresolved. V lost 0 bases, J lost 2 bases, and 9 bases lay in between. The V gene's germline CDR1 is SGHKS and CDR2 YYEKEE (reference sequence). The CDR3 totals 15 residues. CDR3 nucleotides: TGTGCCAGCAGCTTGGAAGGTAGGGGCAATCAGCCCCAGCATTTT. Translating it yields CASSLEGRGNQPQHF.

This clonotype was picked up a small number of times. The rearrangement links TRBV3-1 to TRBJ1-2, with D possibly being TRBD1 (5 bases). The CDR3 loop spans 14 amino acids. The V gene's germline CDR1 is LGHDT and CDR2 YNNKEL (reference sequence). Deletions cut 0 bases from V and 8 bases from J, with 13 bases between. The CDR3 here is CASSQDGALWGYTF. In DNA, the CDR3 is TGTGCCAGCAGCCAAGATGGGGCTCTTTGGGGCTACACCTTC.

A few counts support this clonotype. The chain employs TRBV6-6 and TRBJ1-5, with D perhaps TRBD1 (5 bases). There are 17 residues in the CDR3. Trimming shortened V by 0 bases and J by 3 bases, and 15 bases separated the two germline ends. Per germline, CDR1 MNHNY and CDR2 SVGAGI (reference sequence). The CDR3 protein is CASSYSFRSGANQPQHF. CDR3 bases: TGTGCCAGCAGTTACTCGTTTAGGAGCGGGGCCAATCAGCCCCAGCATTTT.

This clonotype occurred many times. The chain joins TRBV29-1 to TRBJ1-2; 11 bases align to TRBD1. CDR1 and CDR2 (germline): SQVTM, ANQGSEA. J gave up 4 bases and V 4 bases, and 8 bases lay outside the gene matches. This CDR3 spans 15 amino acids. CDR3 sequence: CSVVRSGTGGYGYTF. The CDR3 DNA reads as TGCAGCGTTGTCCGATCCGGGACAGGGGGCTATGGCTACACCTTC.

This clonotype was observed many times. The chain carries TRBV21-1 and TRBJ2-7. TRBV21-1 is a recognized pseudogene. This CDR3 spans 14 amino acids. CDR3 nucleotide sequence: TGTGCCAGCAGCAAAGATCTGCAATCCTACGAGCAGTACTTC. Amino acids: CASSKDLQSYEQYF.